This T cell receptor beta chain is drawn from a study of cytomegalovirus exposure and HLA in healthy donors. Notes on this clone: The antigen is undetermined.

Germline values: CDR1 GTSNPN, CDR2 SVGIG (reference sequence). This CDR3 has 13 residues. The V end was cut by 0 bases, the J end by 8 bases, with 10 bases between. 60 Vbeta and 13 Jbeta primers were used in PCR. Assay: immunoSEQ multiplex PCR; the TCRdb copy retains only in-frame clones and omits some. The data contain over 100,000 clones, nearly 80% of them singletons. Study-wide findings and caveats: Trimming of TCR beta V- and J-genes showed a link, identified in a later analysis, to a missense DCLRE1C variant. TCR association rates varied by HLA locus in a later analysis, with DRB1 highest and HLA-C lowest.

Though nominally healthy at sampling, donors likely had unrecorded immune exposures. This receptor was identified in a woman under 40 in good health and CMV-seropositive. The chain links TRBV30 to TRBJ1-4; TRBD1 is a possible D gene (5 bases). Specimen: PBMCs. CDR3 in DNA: TGTGCCTGGAGTGTTAAGGGGCCCGAAAAACTGTTTTTT. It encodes CAWSVKGPEKLFF. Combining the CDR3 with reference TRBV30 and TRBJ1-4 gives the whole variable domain SQTIHQWPATLVQPVGSPLSLECTVEGTSNPNLYWYRQAAGRGLQLLFYSVGIGQISSEVPQNLSASRPQDRQFILSSKKLLLSDSGFYLCAWSVKGPEKLFFGSGTQLSVL.